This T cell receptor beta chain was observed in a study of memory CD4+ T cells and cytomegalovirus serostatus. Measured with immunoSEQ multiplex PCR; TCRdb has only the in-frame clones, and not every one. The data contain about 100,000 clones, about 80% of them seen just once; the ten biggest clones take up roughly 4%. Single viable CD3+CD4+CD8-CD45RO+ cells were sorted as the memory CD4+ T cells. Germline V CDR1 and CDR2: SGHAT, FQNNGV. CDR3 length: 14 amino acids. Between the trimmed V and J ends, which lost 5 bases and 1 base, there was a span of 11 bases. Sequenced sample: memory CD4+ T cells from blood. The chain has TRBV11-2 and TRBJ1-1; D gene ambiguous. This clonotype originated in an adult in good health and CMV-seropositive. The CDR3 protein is CASSPTSPNTEAFF. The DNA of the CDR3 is TGTGCCAGCAGCCCCACGAGCCCGAACACTGAAGCTTTCTTT.